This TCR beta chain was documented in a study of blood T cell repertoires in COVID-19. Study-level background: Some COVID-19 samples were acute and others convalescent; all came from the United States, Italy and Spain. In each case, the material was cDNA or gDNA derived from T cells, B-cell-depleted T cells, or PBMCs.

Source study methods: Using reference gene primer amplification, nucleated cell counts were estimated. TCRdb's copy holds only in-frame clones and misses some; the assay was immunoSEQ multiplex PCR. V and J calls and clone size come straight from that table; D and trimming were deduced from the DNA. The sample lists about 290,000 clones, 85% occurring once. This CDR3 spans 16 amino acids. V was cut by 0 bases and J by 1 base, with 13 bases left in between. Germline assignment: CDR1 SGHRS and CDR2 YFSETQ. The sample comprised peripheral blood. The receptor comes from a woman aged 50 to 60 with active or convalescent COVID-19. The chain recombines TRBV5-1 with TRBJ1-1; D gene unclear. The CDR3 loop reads CASSLGSITQNTEAFF. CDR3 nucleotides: TGCGCCAGCAGCTTGGGGAGTATAACCCAGAACACTGAAGCTTTCTTT.